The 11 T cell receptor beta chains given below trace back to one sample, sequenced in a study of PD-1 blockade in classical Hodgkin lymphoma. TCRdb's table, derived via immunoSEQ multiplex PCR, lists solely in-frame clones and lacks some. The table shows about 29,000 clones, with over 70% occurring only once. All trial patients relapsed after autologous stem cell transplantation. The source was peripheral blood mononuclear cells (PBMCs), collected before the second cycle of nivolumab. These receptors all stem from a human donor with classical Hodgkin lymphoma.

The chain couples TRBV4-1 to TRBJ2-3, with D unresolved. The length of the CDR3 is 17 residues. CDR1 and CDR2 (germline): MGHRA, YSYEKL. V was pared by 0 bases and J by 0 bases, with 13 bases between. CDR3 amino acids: CASSQDGQSTSTDTQYF. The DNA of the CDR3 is TGCGCCAGCAGCCAAGATGGGCAGTCGACTAGCACAGATACGCAGTATTTT.

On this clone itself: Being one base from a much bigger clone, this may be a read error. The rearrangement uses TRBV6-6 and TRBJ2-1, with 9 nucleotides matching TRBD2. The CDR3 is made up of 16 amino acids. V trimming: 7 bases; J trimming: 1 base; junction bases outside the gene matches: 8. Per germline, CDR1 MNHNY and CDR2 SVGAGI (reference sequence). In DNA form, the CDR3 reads TGTGCCAGCAACCCTATAGCGGGAGAATCCTACAATGAGCAGTTCTTC. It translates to CASNPIAGESYNEQFF.

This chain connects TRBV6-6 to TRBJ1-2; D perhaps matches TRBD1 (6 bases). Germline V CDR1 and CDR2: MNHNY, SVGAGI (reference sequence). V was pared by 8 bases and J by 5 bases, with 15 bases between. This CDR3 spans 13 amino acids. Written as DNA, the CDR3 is TGTGCCAGCCGGGGGGGCAGCCGATATGGCTACACCTTC. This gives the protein CASRGGSRYGYTF.

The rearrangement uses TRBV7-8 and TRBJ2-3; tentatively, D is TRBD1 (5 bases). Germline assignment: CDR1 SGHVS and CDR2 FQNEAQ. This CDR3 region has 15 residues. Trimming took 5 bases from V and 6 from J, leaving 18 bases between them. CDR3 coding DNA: TGTGCCAGCAGCCTACGGACAAGTTCGACGGATACGCAGTATTTT. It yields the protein CASSLRTSSTDTQYF.

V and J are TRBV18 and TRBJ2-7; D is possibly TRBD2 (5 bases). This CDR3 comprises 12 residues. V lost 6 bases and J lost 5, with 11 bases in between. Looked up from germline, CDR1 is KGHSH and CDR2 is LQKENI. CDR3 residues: CASSPIGDEQYF. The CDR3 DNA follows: TGTGCCAGCTCTCCGATCGGGGACGAGCAGTACTTC.

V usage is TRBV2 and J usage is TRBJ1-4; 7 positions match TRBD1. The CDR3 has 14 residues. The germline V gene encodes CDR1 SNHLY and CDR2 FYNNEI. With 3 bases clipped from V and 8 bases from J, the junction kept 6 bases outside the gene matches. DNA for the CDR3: TGTGCCAGCAGTGAGAGGTCAGGGGGAGAAAAACTGTTTTTT. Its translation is CASSERSGGEKLFF.

The CDR3 region is CASSWGTGRGETQYF. In DNA form, the CDR3 reads TGCGCCAGCAGCTGGGGGACAGGGAGGGGAGAGACCCAGTACTTC. The V and J genes are TRBV5-1 and TRBJ2-5; 9 bases map to TRBD1. Germline trimming cut 3 bases from V and 4 bases from J; bases unmatched to any gene: 7. Germline V gene data show CDR1 as SGHRS and CDR2 as YFSETQ. The CDR3 length is 15 residues.

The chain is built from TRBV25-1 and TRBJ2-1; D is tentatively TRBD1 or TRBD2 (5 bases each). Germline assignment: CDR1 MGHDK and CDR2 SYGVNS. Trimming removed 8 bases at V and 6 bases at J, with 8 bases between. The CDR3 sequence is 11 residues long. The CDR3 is CASGGTNEQFF. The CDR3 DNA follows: TGTGCCAGCGGTGGGACCAATGAGCAGTTCTTC. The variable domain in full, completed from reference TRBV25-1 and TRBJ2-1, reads EADIYQTPRYLVIGTGKKITLECSQTMGHDKMYWYQQDPGMELHLIHYSYGVNSTEKGDLSSESTVSRIRTEHFPLTLESARPSHTSQYLCASGGTNEQFFGPGTRLTVL.

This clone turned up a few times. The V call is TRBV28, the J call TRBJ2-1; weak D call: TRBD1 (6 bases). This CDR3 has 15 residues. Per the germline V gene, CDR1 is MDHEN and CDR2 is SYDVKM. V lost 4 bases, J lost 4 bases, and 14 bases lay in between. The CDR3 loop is CASSYTITGYNEQFF. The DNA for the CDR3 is TGTGCCAGCAGTTACACAATAACAGGGTACAATGAGCAGTTCTTC.

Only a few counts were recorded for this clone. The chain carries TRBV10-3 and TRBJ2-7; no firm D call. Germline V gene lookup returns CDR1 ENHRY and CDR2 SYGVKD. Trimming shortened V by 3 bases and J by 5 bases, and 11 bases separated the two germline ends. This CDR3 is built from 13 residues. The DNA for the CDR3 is TGTGCCATCAGTGATGTAGGGTTCAACGAGCAGTACTTC. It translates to CAISDVGFNEQYF.

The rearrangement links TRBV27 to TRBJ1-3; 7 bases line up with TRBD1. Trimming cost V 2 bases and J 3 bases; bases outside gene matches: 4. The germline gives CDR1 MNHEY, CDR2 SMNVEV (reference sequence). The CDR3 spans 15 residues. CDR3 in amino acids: CASSLTGASGNTIYF. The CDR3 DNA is TGTGCCAGCAGTTTAACAGGGGCAAGTGGAAACACCATATATTTT.